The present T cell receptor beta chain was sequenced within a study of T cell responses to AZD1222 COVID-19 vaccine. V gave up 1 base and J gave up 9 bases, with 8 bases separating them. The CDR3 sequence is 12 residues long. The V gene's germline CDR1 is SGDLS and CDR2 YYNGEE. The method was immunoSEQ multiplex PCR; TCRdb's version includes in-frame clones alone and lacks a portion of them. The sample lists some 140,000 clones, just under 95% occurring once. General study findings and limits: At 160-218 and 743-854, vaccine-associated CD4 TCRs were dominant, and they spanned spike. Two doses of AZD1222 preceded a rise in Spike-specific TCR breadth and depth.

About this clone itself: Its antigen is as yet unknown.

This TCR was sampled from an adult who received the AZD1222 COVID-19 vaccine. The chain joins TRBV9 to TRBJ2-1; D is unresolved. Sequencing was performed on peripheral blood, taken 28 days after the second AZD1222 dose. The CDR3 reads CASSVSLGEQFF. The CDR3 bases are TGTGCCAGCAGCGTAAGTCTGGGTGAGCAGTTCTTC.